This entry lists 29 T cell receptor beta chains sequenced from one sample in a study of T cells after yellow fever vaccination (dated by TCRdb to the late 2010s). This sample's treatment or condition label indicates: live attenuated yellow fever vaccine strain. The library was built by means of 5' RACE. Sequenced on an Illumina NovaSeq 6000. The raw public reads went through TCRdb reprocessing: fastp at Q25, MiXCR clone calling, in-frame beta chains kept. Rows with a matching CDR3 protein are joined into one entry that keeps the most common DNA and genes. The sample profile shows about 130,000 distinct CDR3 sequences; under 9% of them were found once. The top ten clonotypes cover less than 40% of the sample. This sample comprised CD8+ T cells sorted from PBMCs, obtained on the day of the yellow fever booster vaccination. All receptors derive from a man aged 18 to 29 who received the YFV17D yellow fever vaccine.

A single count supports this clonotype. Possible read error: a much larger clone is one base away. The chain employs TRBV7-8 and TRBJ2-4; 7 positions agree with TRBD2. The CDR3 spans 17 residues. The V and J ends lost 4 bases and 0 bases, in that order; junction bases with no gene match: 9. Germline V gene data show CDR1 as SGHVS and CDR2 as FQNEAQ. CDR3 nucleotide sequence: TGTGCCAGCAGCTCAGATTTTGCGGGAGTAGCCAAAAACATTCAGTACTTC. Amino acid sequence: CASSSDFAGVAKNIQYF. The entire variable domain, with the rest obtained from reference TRBV7-8 and TRBJ2-4, is as follows: GAGVSQSPRYKVAKRGQDVALRCDPISGHVSLFWYQQALGQGPEFLTYFQNEAQLDKSGLPSDRFFAERPEGSVSTLKIQRTQQEDSAVYLCASSSDFAGVAKNIQYFGAGTRLSVL.

In this sample, this clonotype turned up a few times. The V gene is TRBV7-9, the J gene TRBJ1-5, with D perhaps matching TRBD1 (5 bases). The CDR3 length is 14 residues. The ends were cut back, 5 bases at V and 4 bases at J, with 12 bases in the middle. The germline V gene has CDR1 SEHNR and CDR2 FQNEAQ (reference sequence). The DNA for the CDR3 is TGTGCCAGCAGCCCCGACAGTACTAATCAGCCCCAGCATTTT. Protein: CASSPDSTNQPQHF.

This clonotype appeared a few times. The rearrangement joins TRBV9 to TRBJ2-1; D gene uncertain. Between the trimmed V and J ends, which lost 0 bases and 5 bases, there was a span of 15 bases. This CDR3 is built from 16 residues. Germline V gene lookup returns CDR1 SGDLS and CDR2 YYNGEE. The CDR3 DNA follows: TGTGCCAGCAGCGTAGGGATGGCGTCAACTAACAATGAGCAGTTCTTC. This sequence encodes CASSVGMASTNNEQFF.

The rearrangement joins TRBV28 to TRBJ2-2, with 13 positions matching TRBD2. The V segment lost 1 base and the J segment 11 bases; nucleotides outside the gene matches: 4. The CDR3 is made up of 15 amino acids. From germline, CDR1 is MDHEN and CDR2 SYDVKM. CDR3 protein: CASSLLTSGGKELFF. The CDR3 coding sequence is TGTGCCAGCAGTTTATTGACTAGCGGGGGGAAAGAGCTGTTTTTT.

The chain carries TRBV4-1 and TRBJ2-5; D possibly corresponds to TRBD2 (5 bases). The CDR3 consists of 15 residues. V lost 1 base and J lost 1, with 10 bases in between. Per the germline V gene, CDR1 is MGHRA and CDR2 is YSYEKL. Here the CDR3 DNA reads TGCGCCAGCAGCCAAGGCACTCGGGGCCAAGAGACCCAGTACTTC. Translation: CASSQGTRGQETQYF.

This clonotype was counted between two and nine times. The genes are TRBV7-9 and TRBJ1-6; D may be TRBD1 (5 bases). V was pared by 5 bases and J by 8 bases, with 10 bases between. Germline V gene lookup returns CDR1 SEHNR and CDR2 FQNEAQ (reference sequence). The CDR3 consists of 13 residues. In nucleotides, the CDR3 is TGTGCCAGCAGCGGGCAGGGACATTCACCCCTCCACTTT. As protein: CASSGQGHSPLHF.

The chain's CDR3 is CASRGLASSYNEQFF. The CDR3 bases are TGTGCCAGCAGGGGGCTAGCTAGCTCCTACAATGAGCAGTTCTTC. The chain is built from TRBV12-3 or TRBV12-4 and TRBJ2-1; D is tentatively TRBD1 or TRBD2 (5 bases each). With 6 bases removed from V and 0 bases from J, the gap between germline ends came to 12 bases. This CDR3 is 15 amino acids long.

This clonotype was observed many times. This chain uses TRBV4-1 with TRBJ2-1; 8 bases are shared with TRBD2. Germline lookup yields CDR1 MGHRA and CDR2 YSYEKL. This CDR3 is built from 16 residues. V lost 3 bases to trimming and J lost 4 bases; unmatched junction nucleotides: 8. The CDR3 DNA reads TGCGCCAGCAGCCATACTATAGCGGGGATATACAATGAGCAGTTCTTC. The encoded protein is CASSHTIAGIYNEQFF.

The genes are TRBV5-4 and TRBJ2-1; 7 bases align to TRBD2. From germline, CDR1 is SGHNT and CDR2 YYREEE (reference sequence). The CDR3 is 16 amino acids. J gave up 1 base and V 2 bases, and 6 bases lay outside the gene matches. The CDR3 is CASSFLGGVSYNEQFF. CDR3 nucleotides: TGTGCCAGCAGCTTTCTGGGGGGGGTGTCCTACAATGAGCAGTTCTTC.

The chain is built from TRBV6-6 and TRBJ2-2; TRBD2 matches 10 bases. After removal of 6 bases from V and 7 bases from J, the junction contained 11 bases not matched to a gene. The CDR3 loop spans 16 amino acids. Germline V gene lookup returns CDR1 MNHNY and CDR2 SVGAGI (reference sequence). The CDR3 nucleotides read TGTGCCAGCAGCTTTAATAGCGGGGGGCCGGGCGGGGAGCTGTTTTTT. This codes for CASSFNSGGPGGELFF.

The chain is built from TRBV20-1 and TRBJ2-5, with D unresolved. V was trimmed by 0 bases and J by 4 bases, leaving 15 bases between them. CDR1 is DFQATT, CDR2 SNEGSKA, per germline (reference sequence). This CDR3 has 15 residues. Written as DNA, the CDR3 is TGCAGTGCTAGAGATGGGGATGAGCAGAGAGAGACCCAGTACTTC. It is translated as CSARDGDEQRETQYF.

V and J are TRBV12-3 or TRBV12-4 and TRBJ2-5; no definite D call. V dropped 8 bases and J dropped 11 bases, with 15 bases sitting between them. The CDR3 runs 11 residues. In DNA, the CDR3 is TGTGCCAGCTCCTACGCCGGGCTGCAGTACTTC. Protein: CASSYAGLQYF.

This chain links TRBV23-1 with TRBJ1-6; perhaps TRBD1 as D (5 bases). TRBV23-1 is known as an ORF, though its function is uncertain. V lost 3 bases and J lost 5, with 8 bases in between. This CDR3 has 14 amino acids. The CDR3 DNA reads as TGCGCCAGCAGTCACGGACACCATAATTCACCCCTCCACTTT. It codes for CASSHGHHNSPLHF.

The chain couples TRBV4-3 to TRBJ2-2; 12 positions agree with TRBD1. CDR1 and CDR2 from the germline V gene are LGHNA and YSLEER. The CDR3 has 17 amino acids. V was pared by 3 bases and J by 4 bases, with 6 bases of the junction left unmatched. CDR3 region: CASSHTGTGGPTGELFF. Written as DNA, the CDR3 is TGCGCCAGCAGCCACACCGGGACAGGGGGCCCCACCGGGGAGCTGTTTTTT.

At least ten counts were recorded for this clonotype. This chain links TRBV6-5 with TRBJ1-1, with a tentative D call TRBD1 (5 bases). Trimming shortened V by 0 bases and J by 3 bases, and 14 bases separated the two germline ends. Per germline, CDR1 MNHEY and CDR2 SVGAGI. This CDR3 is built from 16 residues. CDR3: CASSYSIGGEDTEAFF. The DNA for the CDR3 is TGTGCCAGCAGTTACTCGATTGGGGGTGAGGACACTGAAGCTTTCTTT.

A few counts support this clonotype. This chain joins TRBV4-2 and TRBJ2-1, with 12 positions matching TRBD1. Germline assignment: CDR1 LGHNA and CDR2 YNFKEQ. The CDR3 is 16 amino acids. The ends lost 1 base at V and 6 bases at J; junction bases unmatched: 4. CDR3 DNA: TGTGCCAGCAGCCAAGGAGGGACAGGGGGCCCCAATGAGCAGTTCTTC. Its protein product is CASSQGGTGGPNEQFF.

This clonotype has a count of ten or more. V usage is TRBV5-4 and J usage is TRBJ2-3; possible D gene TRBD1, 5 bases. The CDR3 has 11 residues. Trimming shortened V by 7 bases and J by 5 bases, and 8 bases separated the two germline ends. CDR1 SGHNT and CDR2 YYREEE come from the germline V gene (reference sequence). The CDR3: CASGAVDTQYF. The CDR3 DNA reads as TGTGCCAGCGGGGCGGTAGATACGCAGTATTTT.

This clonotype turned up a few times. The chain joins TRBV20-1 to TRBJ1-2; D is perhaps TRBD1 (6 bases). The CDR3 consists of 14 residues. CDR1 DFQATT and CDR2 SNEGSKA come from the germline V gene (reference sequence). The germline V and J ends were trimmed by 6 bases and 2 bases, with 16 bases remaining between them. CDR3 sequence (DNA): TGCAGTGCCCGAAAGGACAGCGACAACTATGGCTACACCTTC. The encoded protein is CSARKDSDNYGYTF.

This clonotype was picked up a small number of times. V usage is TRBV5-1 and J usage is TRBJ2-7, with a tentative D call TRBD2 (6 bases). This CDR3 is 14 amino acids long. The V gene's germline CDR1 is SGHRS and CDR2 YFSETQ. Trimming pared 2 bases from V and 2 bases from J, leaving 11 bases between. In DNA form, the CDR3 reads TGCGCCAGCAGCTTTTCGGGCGGGACCTACGAGCAGTACGTC. Its translation is CASSFSGGTYEQYV.

The chain has TRBV7-9 and TRBJ2-7; no reliable D call. V was pared by 4 bases and J by 5 bases, with 6 bases between. CDR1 is SEHNR, CDR2 FQNEAQ, per germline (reference sequence). CDR3 length equals 11 residues. CDR3 region: CASSSPHEQYF. In nucleotides, the CDR3 is TGTGCCAGCAGCTCGCCTCACGAGCAGTACTTC.

The V call is TRBV12-3 or TRBV12-4, the J call TRBJ2-5, with 10 bases lining up with TRBD2. The CDR3 contains 18 residues. Germline trimming cut 2 bases from V and 4 bases from J; bases unmatched to any gene: 13. This CDR3 is CASSLPALSGGLGETQYF. DNA of the CDR3: TGTGCCAGCAGTTTACCTGCCCTTAGCGGGGGGCTAGGAGAGACCCAGTACTTC.

This clonotype was observed a handful of times. This sequence joins TRBV7-2 and TRBJ1-1; a possible D gene is TRBD1 (6 bases). Per germline, CDR1 SGHTA and CDR2 FQGNSA. V lost 7 bases to trimming and J lost 0 bases, with 9 bases between them. This CDR3 comprises 13 residues. In DNA, the CDR3 is TGTGCCAGCATCACAGGGATGAACACTGAAGCTTTCTTT. It specifies CASITGMNTEAFF. The full variable domain, with the rest looked up from reference TRBV7-2 and TRBJ1-1, is GAGVSQSPSNKVTEKGKDVELRCDPISGHTALYWYRQSLGQGLEFLIYFQGNSAPDKSGLPSDRFSAERTGGSVSTLTIQRTQQEDSAVYLCASITGMNTEAFFGQGTRLTVV.

This clonotype showed up many times. This chain connects TRBV10-3 to TRBJ2-3; perhaps TRBD1 as D (6 bases). The germline V gene has CDR1 ENHRY and CDR2 SYGVKD. The V end lost 0 bases, the J end lost 0 bases, and 13 bases lay between the germline ends. This CDR3 has 17 amino acids. CDR3 loop: CAISESVSRGSTDTQYF. The DNA of the CDR3 is TGTGCCATCAGTGAGTCGGTCTCGAGGGGGAGCACAGATACGCAGTATTTT.

This clonotype was observed at least ten times. The DNA for the CDR3 is TGTGCCAGCAGTCCAATGGGCCATGAGCAGTTCTTC. This sequence encodes CASSPMGHEQFF. The chain carries TRBV6-2 or TRBV6-3 and TRBJ2-1; D gene unclear. The CDR3 spans 12 residues. From germline, CDR1 is MNHEY and CDR2 SVGEGT. Trimming removed 5 bases from V and 8 bases from J, with 10 bases in between.

The rearrangement links TRBV27 to TRBJ2-5; 12 nucleotides line up with TRBD2. The CDR3 runs 13 residues. V lost 5 bases, J lost 12 bases, and 7 bases stayed unmatched. Germline CDR1 is MNHEY and CDR2 is SMNVEV (reference sequence). In DNA form, the CDR3 reads TGTGCCAGCAGTCCCGGACTAGCGGGGATAAAGTACTTC. This encodes CASSPGLAGIKYF.

This clonotype has just a few counts. This rearrangement joins TRBV7-8 to TRBJ1-1; D call uncertain. Trimming pared 2 bases from V and 2 bases from J, leaving 9 bases between. The germline gives CDR1 SGHVS, CDR2 FQNEAQ. The CDR3 covers 14 residues. CDR3 in amino acids: CASSLSSENTEAFF. The CDR3 nucleotides are TGTGCCAGCAGCTTATCCTCCGAAAACACTGAAGCTTTCTTT.

The rearrangement uses TRBV14 and TRBJ1-2; D is unclear. The V end lost 4 bases, the J end lost 4 bases, and 16 bases lay between the germline ends. The CDR3 sequence is 15 residues long. Germline CDR1 is SGHDN and CDR2 is FVKESK. Written as DNA, the CDR3 is TGTGCCAGCAGCCCGCACCGTCCAGGTCCCTATGGCTACACCTTC. Amino acids: CASSPHRPGPYGYTF.

The V and J genes are TRBV30 and TRBJ2-3; TRBD2 matches at 11 bases. Unmatched junction bases numbered 4, after V lost 0 bases and J lost 2 bases. Germline CDR1 is GTSNPN and CDR2 is SVGIG (reference sequence). The CDR3 runs 16 residues. CDR3 sequence (DNA): TGTGCCTGGAGTGTTGGGACTAGCGGAACCACAGATACGCAGTATTTT. It is translated as CAWSVGTSGTTDTQYF.

The chain links TRBV7-6 to TRBJ2-5, with D perhaps matching TRBD1 (6 bases). V shed 3 bases and J shed 2 bases, with 13 bases lying between them. This CDR3 spans 15 amino acids. Germline assignment: CDR1 SGHVS and CDR2 FNYEAQ. The chain's CDR3 is CASSFNRVQQETQYF. The CDR3 coding sequence is TGTGCCAGCAGCTTCAACAGGGTCCAGCAAGAGACCCAGTACTTC. Based on the CDR3 plus reference TRBV7-6 and TRBJ2-5, the full variable domain is GAGVSQSPRYKVTKRGQDVALRCDPISGHVSLYWYRQALGQGPEFLTYFNYEAQQDKSGLPNDRFSAERPEGSISTLTIQRTEQRDSAMYRCASSFNRVQQETQYFGPGTRLLVL.